The 10 T cell receptor beta chains in this list originate from one sample, sequenced in a study of shared clonotypes between healthy human individuals. Generated by immunoSEQ multiplex PCR, the TCRdb table keeps only in-frame clones and is missing some. This sample has 450,000 to 600,000 clones; around 74% occur once, and the top ten carry about an eighth. Source material: PBMCs. The receptors stem from a middle-aged woman in good health. Some clones in this sample may be carry-over from other donors' samples.

V usage is TRBV5-1 and J usage is TRBJ2-5; TRBD2 agrees at 16 bases. Germline CDR1 reads SGHRS; CDR2 reads YFSETQ. V lost 4 bases and J lost 5; bases outside the gene matches: 8. The CDR3 runs 17 residues. The CDR3 DNA reads TGCGCCAGCAGCCCCGGGACTAGCGGGAGGGCCGGGGAGACCCAGTACTTC. Its translation: CASSPGTSGRAGETQYF.

The chain recombines TRBV5-1 with TRBJ2-3, with 8 bases matching TRBD2. CDR1 and CDR2 from the germline V gene are SGHRS and YFSETQ. CDR3 length: 16 residues. V shed 3 bases and J 1 base; nucleotides not matched to a gene: 7. The CDR3 nucleotides read TGCGCCAGCAGCTGGAACTCACTAGCGGGCACAGATACGCAGTATTTT. Its translation: CASSWNSLAGTDTQYF. Complete variable domain (other parts from reference TRBV5-1 and TRBJ2-3): KAGVTQTPRYLIKTRGQQVTLSCSPISGHRSVSWYQQTPGQGLQFLFEYFSETQRNKGNFPGRFSGRQFSNSRSEMNVSTLELGDSALYLCASSWNSLAGTDTQYFGPGTRLTVL.

This chain joins TRBV14 and TRBJ2-5; TRBD2 is a possible D gene (5 bases). This CDR3 is built from 16 residues. Looked up from germline, CDR1 is SGHDN and CDR2 is FVKESK. The V end lost 4 bases, the J end lost 5 bases, and 20 bases lay between the germline ends. This CDR3 is CASSPTPGFSWETQYF. CDR3 coding DNA: TGTGCCAGCAGCCCAACGCCGGGATTCAGTTGGGAGACCCAGTACTTC.

The chain is built from TRBV11-2 and TRBJ2-7; D gene ambiguous. V dropped 6 bases and J dropped 3 bases, with 15 bases sitting between them. CDR1 and CDR2 (germline): SGHAT, FQNNGV. The CDR3 loop spans 14 amino acids. The CDR3 here is CASRSPRDGYEQYF. The CDR3 bases are TGTGCCAGCAGGTCTCCCCGTGACGGCTACGAGCAGTACTTC.

The chain is built from TRBV9 and TRBJ2-3, with D perhaps assigned TRBD1 or TRBD2 (5 bases each). V lost 5 bases, J lost 0 bases, and 10 bases lay in between. CDR3 length: 14 residues. Germline CDR1 is SGDLS and CDR2 is YYNGEE. CDR3 in amino acids: CASRGTASTDTQYF. In DNA, the CDR3 is TGTGCCAGCAGAGGGACGGCTAGCACAGATACGCAGTATTTT.

This clone is a singleton in its sample. The gene calls are TRBV18 and TRBJ2-2, with D tentatively TRBD1 (5 bases). The germline V gene has CDR1 KGHSH and CDR2 LQKENI. The CDR3 runs 17 residues. V lost 0 bases to trimming and J lost 7 bases, with 18 bases between them. CDR3 nucleotides: TGTGCCAGCTCACCACCCTCTAAAGGGGTAAAGAACGGGGAGCTGTTTTTT. Translating gives CASSPPSKGVKNGELFF.

To note about this clone: The same CDR3 arises from other DNA sequences in this sample as well. This sequence joins TRBV7-2 and TRBJ2-7; TRBD2 agrees at 8 bases. After removal of 2 bases from V and 4 bases from J, the junction contained 4 bases not matched to a gene. Germline loops: CDR1 SGHTA, CDR2 FQGNSA. There are 14 residues in the CDR3. As DNA, the CDR3 is TGTGCCAGCAGCTTACGTCGGGAGGGGTACGAGCAGTACTTC. This gives the protein CASSLRREGYEQYF.

The genes are TRBV27 and TRBJ2-7; weak D call: TRBD2 (5 bases). CDR1 is MNHEY and CDR2 is SMNVEV in the germline V gene (reference sequence). The CDR3 covers 17 residues. Trimming pared 2 bases from V and 4 bases from J, leaving 21 bases between. This chain's CDR3 is CASSLVGRMAGAYEQYF. The CDR3 bases are TGTGCCAGCAGTTTAGTGGGTAGAATGGCGGGCGCATACGAGCAGTACTTC.

The chain is built from TRBV18 and TRBJ1-4; possibly TRBD1 for D (5 bases). Per the germline V gene, CDR1 is KGHSH and CDR2 is LQKENI. The CDR3 has 15 amino acids. V lost 3 bases to trimming and J lost 14 bases, with 22 bases between them. This CDR3 reads CASSPTGRRGEGLFF. CDR3 coding DNA: TGTGCCAGCTCACCTACTGGGAGAAGGGGAGAAGGGCTGTTTTTT.

Comments on this clone: This sample includes further DNA sequences coding for the same CDR3. V and J are TRBV20-1 and TRBJ2-5; D call uncertain. The J call may not be correct, given that the DNA end is closer to TRBJ2-7. CDR3 length: 10 amino acids. Per the germline V gene, CDR1 is DFQATT and CDR2 is SNEGSKA (reference sequence). The CDR3 loop reads CSALGYEQYF. Here the CDR3 DNA reads TGCAGTGCATTAGGCTACGAGCAGTACTTC.